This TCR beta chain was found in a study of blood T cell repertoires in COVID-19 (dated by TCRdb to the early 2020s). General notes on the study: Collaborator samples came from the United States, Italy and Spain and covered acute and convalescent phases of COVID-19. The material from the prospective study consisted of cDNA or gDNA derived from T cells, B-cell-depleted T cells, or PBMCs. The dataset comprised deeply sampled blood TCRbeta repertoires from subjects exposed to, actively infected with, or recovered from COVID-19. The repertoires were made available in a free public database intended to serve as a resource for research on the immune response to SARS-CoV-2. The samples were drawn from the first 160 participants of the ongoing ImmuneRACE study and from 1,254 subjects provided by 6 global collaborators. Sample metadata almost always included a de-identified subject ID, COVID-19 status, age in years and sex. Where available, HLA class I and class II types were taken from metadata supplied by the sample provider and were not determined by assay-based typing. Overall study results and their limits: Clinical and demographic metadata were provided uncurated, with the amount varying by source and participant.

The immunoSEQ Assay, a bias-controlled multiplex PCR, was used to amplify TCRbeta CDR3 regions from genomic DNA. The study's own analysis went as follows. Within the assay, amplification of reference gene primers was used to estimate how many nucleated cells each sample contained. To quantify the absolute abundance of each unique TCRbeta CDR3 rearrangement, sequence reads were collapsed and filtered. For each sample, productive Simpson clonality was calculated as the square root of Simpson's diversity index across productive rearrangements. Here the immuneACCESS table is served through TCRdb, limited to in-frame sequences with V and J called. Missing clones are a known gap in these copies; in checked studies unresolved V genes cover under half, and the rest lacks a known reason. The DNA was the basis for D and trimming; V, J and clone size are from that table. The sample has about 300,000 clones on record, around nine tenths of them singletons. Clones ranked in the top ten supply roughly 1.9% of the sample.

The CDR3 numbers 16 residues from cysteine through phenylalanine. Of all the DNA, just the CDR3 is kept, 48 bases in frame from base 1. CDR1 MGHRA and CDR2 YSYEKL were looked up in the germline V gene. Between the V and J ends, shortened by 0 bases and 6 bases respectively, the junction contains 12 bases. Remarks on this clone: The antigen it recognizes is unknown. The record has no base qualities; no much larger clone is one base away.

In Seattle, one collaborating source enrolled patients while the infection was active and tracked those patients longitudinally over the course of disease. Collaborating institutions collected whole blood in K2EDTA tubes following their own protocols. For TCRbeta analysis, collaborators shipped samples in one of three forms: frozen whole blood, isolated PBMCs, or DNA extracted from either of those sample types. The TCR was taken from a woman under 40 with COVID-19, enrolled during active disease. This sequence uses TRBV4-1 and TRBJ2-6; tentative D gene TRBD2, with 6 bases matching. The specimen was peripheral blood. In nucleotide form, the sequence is TGCGCCAGCAGCCAAGATTGGGGGGTAGAGGCCAACGTCCTGACTTTC. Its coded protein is CASSQDWGVEANVLTF.